This TCR beta chain was observed in a study of OX40 agonist ivuxolimab in advanced cancers. TCRdb's table, derived via immunoSEQ multiplex PCR, lists solely in-frame clones and lacks some. The data show 69,000 or so clones, over 75% seen once. This CDR3 region has 12 residues. Germline V CDR1 and CDR2: SQVTM, ANQGSEA. Trimming stripped 3 bases from V and 8 bases from J, with 12 bases between. This sequence originates from an adult with an advanced solid tumor such as melanoma, head and neck, liver or kidney cancer. V gene TRBV29-1 combines with J gene TRBJ2-3, with a tentative D call TRBD2 (5 bases). Sequencing used CD4+ or CD8+ T cells sorted from blood, obtained in a trial of the OX40 agonist ivuxolimab. The CDR3 loop is CSVDPGIGTQYF. In DNA, the CDR3 is TGCAGCGTTGACCCCGGGATCGGTACGCAGTATTTT.